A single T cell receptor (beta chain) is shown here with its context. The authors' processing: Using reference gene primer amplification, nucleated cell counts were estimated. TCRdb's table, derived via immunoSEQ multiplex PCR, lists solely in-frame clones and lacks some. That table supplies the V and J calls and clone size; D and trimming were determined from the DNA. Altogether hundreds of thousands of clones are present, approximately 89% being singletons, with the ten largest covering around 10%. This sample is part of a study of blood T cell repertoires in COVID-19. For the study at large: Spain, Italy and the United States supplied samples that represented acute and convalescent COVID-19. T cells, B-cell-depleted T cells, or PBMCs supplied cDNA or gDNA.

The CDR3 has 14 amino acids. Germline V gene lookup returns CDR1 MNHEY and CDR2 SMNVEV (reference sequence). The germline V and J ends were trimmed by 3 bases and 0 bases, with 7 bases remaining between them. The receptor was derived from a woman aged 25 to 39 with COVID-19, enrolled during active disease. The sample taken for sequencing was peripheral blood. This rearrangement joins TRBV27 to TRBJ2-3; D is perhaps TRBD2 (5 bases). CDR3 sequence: CASSFGGSTDTQYF. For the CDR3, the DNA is TGTGCCAGCAGTTTCGGCGGGAGCACAGATACGCAGTATTTT.